A selection of T cell receptor beta chains follows, all from one sample in a study of T cells after posttransplantation cyclophosphamide. The data were produced by immunoSEQ multiplex PCR, yet TCRdb's version contains in-frame clones alone and is incomplete. The table lists 8,000 to 10,000 clones, with no singletons. The source material was PBMCs, sampled around 370 days after allogeneic stem cell transplant with posttransplant cyclophosphamide. Every receptor here comes from a male patient aged 50 or older who received an allogeneic stem cell transplant from a related donor and was CMV-positive. Some of the T cells might come from the graft donor. Both conserved end residues are part of each CDR3. The D gene is left open where the match is weak. Where a row states a size, it is once, few, many or the class of an expanded clone; other rows omit it.

clone_size j_call v_call d_call cdr3_aa cdr3_nt
many TRBJ2-1 TRBV6-5 - CASRAFGEQFF TGTGCCAGCAGGGCCTTCGGGGAGCAGTTCTTC
few TRBJ2-7 TRBV7-6 TRBD2 CASSPSPKAGWSEQCF TGTGCCAGCAGCCCATCCCCGAAAGCGGGATGGAGCGAGCAGTGCTTC
many TRBJ1-6 TRBV5-1 TRBD1 CASSLGGTDNSPLHF TGCGCCAGCAGCTTGGGAGGGACAGATAATTCACCCCTCCACTTT
few TRBJ2-7 TRBV18 TRBD2 CASSPLSGGSYEQYF TGTGCCAGCTCACCATTAAGCGGGGGCTCCTACGAGCAGTACTTC
many TRBJ1-1 TRBV30 - CAWSSGLEGEAFF TGTGCCTGGAGCTCTGGTCTTGAGGGAGAAGCTTTCTTT
many TRBJ2-1 TRBV9 TRBD1 CASSGPRLTGGLYEQFF TGTGCCAGCAGCGGCCCCCGGTTGACAGGGGGTCTGTATGAGCAGTTCTTC
medium-sized TRBJ1-1 TRBV6-4 - CASSDSNTILGAFF TGTGCCAGCAGTGACTCGAACACCATACTAGGAGCTTTCTTT
many TRBJ2-1 TRBV10-3 - CAISEFTLYNEQFF TGTGCCATCAGTGAGTTTACTTTGTACAATGAGCAGTTCTTC
many TRBJ1-2 TRBV11-1 - CASSLARNLLNGYTF TGTGCCAGCAGCTTAGCGCGGAACCTATTGAATGGCTACACCTTC
many TRBJ1-2 TRBV10-3 - CAICDSGGRGYTF TGTGCCATCTGTGATAGTGGGGGCCGTGGCTACACCTTC
many TRBJ1-5 TRBV2 - CASSEQGGNQPQHF TGTGCCAGCAGTGAACAGGGTGGCAATCAGCCCCAGCATTTT
many TRBJ2-3 TRBV10-1 TRBD2 CASSESTLGAGDTDTQYF TGCGCCAGCAGTGAGTCGACTCTCGGTGCGGGAGACACAGATACGCAGTATTTT
few TRBJ1-1 TRBV6-6 - CASSGAGRTEAFF TGTGCCAGCAGCGGGGCGGGGAGAACTGAAGCTTTCTTT
many TRBJ2-7 TRBV9 - CASSAQLAASSYEQYF TGTGCCAGCAGCGCTCAACTAGCCGCAAGCTCCTACGAGCAGTACTTC
many TRBJ2-2 TRBV9 TRBD2 CASSGETSGRGNGELFF TGTGCCAGCAGCGGGGAGACTAGCGGGAGGGGAAACGGGGAGCTGTTTTTT
many TRBJ1-1 TRBV7-6 - CASSLGGLNTEAFF TGTGCCAGCAGCTTAGGAGGGCTGAACACTGAAGCTTTCTTT
many TRBJ2-1 TRBV6-1 - CASSRRQSYNEQFF TGTGCCAGCAGTAGAAGACAGTCCTACAATGAGCAGTTCTTC
many TRBJ1-2 TRBV4-3 - CASSQTQGHYGYTF TGCGCCAGCAGCCAAACTCAGGGTCACTATGGCTACACCTTC
many TRBJ2-3 TRBV13 - CASSSRQGLPSTDTQYF TGTGCCAGCAGCAGCCGACAAGGATTACCTAGCACAGATACGCAGTATTTT
many TRBJ2-3 TRBV12-5 - CASGSSRGLQYF TGTGCTAGTGGTTCGAGTCGGGGACTGCAGTATTTT
many TRBJ2-2 TRBV18 - CASSRDTGELFF TGTGCCAGCTCCCGAGACACCGGGGAGCTGTTTTTT
many TRBJ1-2 TRBV18 TRBD1 CASSPENRDSLNGYTF TGTGCCAGCTCACCCGAAAACCGGGACAGCCTGAATGGCTACACCTTC
many TRBJ1-5 TRBV18 TRBD1 CASSPPGQGGKNQPQHF TGTGCCAGCTCACCACCGGGGCAGGGGGGAAAAAATCAGCCCCAGCATTTT
many TRBJ1-1 TRBV2 - CASSDKTVNTEAFF TGTGCCAGCAGTGACAAGACTGTGAACACTGAAGCTTTCTTT
medium-sized TRBJ1-1 TRBV14 TRBD1 CASSIQGARRAFF TGTGCCAGCAGCATACAGGGGGCGCGGCGAGCTTTCTTT
few TRBJ1-6 TRBV10-3 - CAISDMGRGNSPLHF TGTGCCATCAGTGATATGGGCAGGGGTAATTCACCCCTCCACTTT
many TRBJ2-7 TRBV2 - CASSEALLRGEQYF TGTGCCAGCAGTGAAGCCCTCCTACGCGGGGAGCAGTACTTC
many TRBJ1-5 TRBV2 - CASSQTQGSNQPQHF TGTGCCAGCAGCCAAACGCAGGGTAGCAATCAGCCCCAGCATTTT
many TRBJ1-2 TRBV5-4 - CASTLDFVGVNGYTF TGTGCCAGCACCTTGGATTTTGTAGGGGTAAATGGCTACACCTTC
many TRBJ2-7 TRBV27 TRBD2 CASRKGQGTSGTYEQYF TGTGCCAGCAGAAAAGGGCAAGGGACTAGCGGAACCTACGAGCAGTACTTC
many TRBJ2-7 TRBV9 TRBD1 CASSVLPGQGFDEQYF TGTGCCAGCAGCGTACTACCGGGACAGGGGTTCGACGAGCAGTACTTC
many TRBJ2-7 TRBV5-1 - CASSLGSTGYTYEQYF TGCGCCAGCAGCTTGGGATCCACAGGGTACACCTACGAGCAGTACTTC
many TRBJ1-1 TRBV7-8 - CASSYRYTEAFF TGTGCCAGCAGCTACAGGTACACTGAAGCTTTCTTT
many TRBJ1-2 TRBV7-2 TRBD1 CASSTTGGRQAYGYTF TGTGCCAGCAGTACGACAGGGGGCCGCCAGGCCTATGGCTACACCTTC
many TRBJ2-1 TRBV10-1 TRBD1 CASSEIGTGQLEQFF TGCGCCAGCAGTGAGATTGGGACAGGTCAACTTGAGCAGTTCTTC
medium-sized TRBJ1-1 TRBV5-1 TRBD1 CASRTGGTEAFF TGCGCCAGCAGGACAGGGGGGACTGAAGCTTTCTTT
many TRBJ2-1 TRBV10-3 - CAISLPTSSYNEQFF TGTGCCATCAGCCTCCCTACGAGCTCCTACAATGAGCAGTTCTTC
many TRBJ2-1 TRBV6-1 - CASSKGGTGNEQFF TGTGCCAGCTCGAAGGGCGGGACTGGGAATGAGCAGTTCTTC
many TRBJ1-6 TRBV7-2 - CASSLVGGAYNSPLHF TGTGCCAGCAGCTTAGTGGGAGGCGCGTATAATTCACCCCTCCACTTT
- TRBJ2-3 TRBV9 - CASSEEGRAPDTQYF TGTGCCAGCAGCGAGGAGGGCAGGGCACCAGATACGCAGTATTTT
many TRBJ2-1 TRBV11-2 - CASSPNVARQFF TGTGCCAGCAGCCCCAATGTGGCTAGGCAGTTCTTC
few TRBJ2-5 TRBV7-9 TRBD2 CASRGNVRGGGETQYF TGTGCCAGCAGGGGGAACGTGCGGGGGGGCGGGGAGACCCAGTACTTC
many TRBJ1-3 TRBV5-8 TRBD1 CASSLYRGLGNTIYF TGTGCCAGCAGCTTATACAGGGGGCTTGGAAACACCATATATTTT
many TRBJ1-2 TRBV30 TRBD1 CAWSVLRGQGYTF TGTGCCTGGAGTGTCTTGAGGGGGCAAGGCTACACCTTC